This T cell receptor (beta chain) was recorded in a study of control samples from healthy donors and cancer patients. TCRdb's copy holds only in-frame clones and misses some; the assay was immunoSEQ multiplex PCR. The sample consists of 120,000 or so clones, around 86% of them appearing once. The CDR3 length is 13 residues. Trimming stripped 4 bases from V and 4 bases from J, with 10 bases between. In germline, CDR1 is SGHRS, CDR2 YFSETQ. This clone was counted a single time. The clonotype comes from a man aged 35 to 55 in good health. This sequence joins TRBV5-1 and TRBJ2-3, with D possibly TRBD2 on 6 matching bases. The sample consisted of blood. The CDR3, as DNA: TGCGCCAGCAGCCCGGGAGAGGCAGATACGCAGTATTTT. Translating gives CASSPGEADTQYF.